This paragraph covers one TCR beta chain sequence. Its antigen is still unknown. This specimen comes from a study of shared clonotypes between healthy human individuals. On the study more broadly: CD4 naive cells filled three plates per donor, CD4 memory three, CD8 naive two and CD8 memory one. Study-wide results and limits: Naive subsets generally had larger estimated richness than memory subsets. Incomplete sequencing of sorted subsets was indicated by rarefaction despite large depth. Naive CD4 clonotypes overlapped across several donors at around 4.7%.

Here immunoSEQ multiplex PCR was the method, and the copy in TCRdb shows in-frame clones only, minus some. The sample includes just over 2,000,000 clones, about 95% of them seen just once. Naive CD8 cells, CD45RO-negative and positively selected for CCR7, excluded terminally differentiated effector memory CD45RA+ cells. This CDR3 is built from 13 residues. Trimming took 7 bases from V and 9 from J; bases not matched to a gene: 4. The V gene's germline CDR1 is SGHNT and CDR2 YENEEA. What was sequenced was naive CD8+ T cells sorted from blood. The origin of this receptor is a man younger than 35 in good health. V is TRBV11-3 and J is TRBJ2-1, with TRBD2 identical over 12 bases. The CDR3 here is CASKTGLAGEQFF. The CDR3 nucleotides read TGTGCCAGCAAAACGGGACTAGCGGGTGAGCAGTTCTTC.